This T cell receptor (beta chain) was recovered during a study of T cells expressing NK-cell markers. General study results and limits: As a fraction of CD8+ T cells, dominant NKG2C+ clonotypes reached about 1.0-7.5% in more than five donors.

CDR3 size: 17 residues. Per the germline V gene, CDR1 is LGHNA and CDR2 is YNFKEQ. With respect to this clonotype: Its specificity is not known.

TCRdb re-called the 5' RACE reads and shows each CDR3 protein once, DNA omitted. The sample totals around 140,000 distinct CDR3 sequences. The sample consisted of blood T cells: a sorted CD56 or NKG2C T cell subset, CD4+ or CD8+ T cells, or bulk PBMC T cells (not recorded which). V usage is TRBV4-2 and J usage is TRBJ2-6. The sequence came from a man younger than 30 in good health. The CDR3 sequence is CASSQDRWGSGANVLTF.